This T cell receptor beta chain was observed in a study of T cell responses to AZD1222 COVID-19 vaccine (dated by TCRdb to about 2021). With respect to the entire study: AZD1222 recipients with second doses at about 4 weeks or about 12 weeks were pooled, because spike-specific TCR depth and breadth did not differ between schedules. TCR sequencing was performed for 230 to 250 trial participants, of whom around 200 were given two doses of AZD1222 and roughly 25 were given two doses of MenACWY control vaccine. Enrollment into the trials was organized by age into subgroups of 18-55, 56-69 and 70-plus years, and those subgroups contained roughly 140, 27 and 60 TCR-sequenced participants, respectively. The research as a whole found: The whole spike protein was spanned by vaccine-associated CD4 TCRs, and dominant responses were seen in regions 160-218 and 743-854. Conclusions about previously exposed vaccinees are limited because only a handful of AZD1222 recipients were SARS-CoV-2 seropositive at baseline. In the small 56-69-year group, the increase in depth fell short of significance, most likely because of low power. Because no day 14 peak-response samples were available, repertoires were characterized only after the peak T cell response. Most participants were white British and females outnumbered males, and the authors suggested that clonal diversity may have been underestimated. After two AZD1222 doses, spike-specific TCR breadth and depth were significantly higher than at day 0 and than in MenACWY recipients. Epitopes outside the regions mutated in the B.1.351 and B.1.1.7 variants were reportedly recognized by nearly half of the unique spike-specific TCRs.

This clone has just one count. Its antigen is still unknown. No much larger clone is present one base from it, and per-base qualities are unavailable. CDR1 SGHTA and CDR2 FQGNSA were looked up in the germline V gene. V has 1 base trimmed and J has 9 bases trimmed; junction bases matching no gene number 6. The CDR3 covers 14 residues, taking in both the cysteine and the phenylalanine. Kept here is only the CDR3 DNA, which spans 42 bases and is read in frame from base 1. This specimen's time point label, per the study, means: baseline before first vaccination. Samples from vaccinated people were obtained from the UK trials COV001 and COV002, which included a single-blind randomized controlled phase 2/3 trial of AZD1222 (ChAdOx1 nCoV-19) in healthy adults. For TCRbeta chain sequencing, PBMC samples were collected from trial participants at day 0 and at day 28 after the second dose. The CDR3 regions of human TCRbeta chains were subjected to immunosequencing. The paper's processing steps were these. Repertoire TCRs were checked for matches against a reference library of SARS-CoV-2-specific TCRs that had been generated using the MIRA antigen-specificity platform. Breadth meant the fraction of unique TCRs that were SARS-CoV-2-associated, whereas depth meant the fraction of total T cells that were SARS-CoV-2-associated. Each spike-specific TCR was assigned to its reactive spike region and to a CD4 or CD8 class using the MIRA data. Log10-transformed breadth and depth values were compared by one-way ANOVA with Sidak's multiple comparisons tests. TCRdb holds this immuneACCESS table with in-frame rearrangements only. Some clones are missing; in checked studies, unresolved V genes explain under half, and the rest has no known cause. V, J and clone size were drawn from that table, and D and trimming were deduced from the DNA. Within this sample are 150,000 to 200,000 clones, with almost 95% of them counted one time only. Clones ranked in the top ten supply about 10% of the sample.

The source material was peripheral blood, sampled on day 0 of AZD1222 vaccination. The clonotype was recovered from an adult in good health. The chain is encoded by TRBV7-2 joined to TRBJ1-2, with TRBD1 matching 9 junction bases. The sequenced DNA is TGTGCCAGCAGCTTAGTGGGACAGGGTTGGAGCTACACCTTC. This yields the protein CASSLVGQGWSYTF.